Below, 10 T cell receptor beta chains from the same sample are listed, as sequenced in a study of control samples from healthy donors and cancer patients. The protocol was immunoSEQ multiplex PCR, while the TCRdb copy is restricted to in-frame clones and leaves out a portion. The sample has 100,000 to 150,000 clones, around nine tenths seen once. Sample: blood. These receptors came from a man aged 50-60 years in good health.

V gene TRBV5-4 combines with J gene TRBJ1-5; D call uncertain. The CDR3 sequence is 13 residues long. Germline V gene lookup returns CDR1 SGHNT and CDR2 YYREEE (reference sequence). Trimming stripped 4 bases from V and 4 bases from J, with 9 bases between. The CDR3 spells CASSLDSNQPQHF. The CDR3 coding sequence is TGTGCCAGCAGCCTAGACTCTAATCAGCCCCAGCATTTT.

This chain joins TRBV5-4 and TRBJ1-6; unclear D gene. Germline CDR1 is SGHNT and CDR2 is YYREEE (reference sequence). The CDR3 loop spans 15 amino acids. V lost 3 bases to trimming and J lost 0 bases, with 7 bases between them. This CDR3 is CASSSRGSYNSPLHF. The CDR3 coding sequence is TGTGCCAGCAGCTCCCGTGGCTCCTATAATTCACCCCTCCACTTT.

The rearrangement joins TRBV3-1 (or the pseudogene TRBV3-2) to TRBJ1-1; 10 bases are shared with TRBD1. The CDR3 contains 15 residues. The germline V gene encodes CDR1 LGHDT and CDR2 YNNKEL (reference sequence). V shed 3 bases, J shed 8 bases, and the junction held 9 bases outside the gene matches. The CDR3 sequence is CASSQTGGVWSEAFF. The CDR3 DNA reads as TGTGCCAGCAGCCAGACAGGGGGCGTATGGTCGGAAGCTTTCTTT.

CDR3 sequence: CASSSRGAFTEAFF. CDR3 DNA: TGCGCCAGCAGCTCACGGGGGGCGTTCACTGAAGCTTTCTTT. The J gene is TRBJ1-1, the V gene TRBV5-1, with a weak D call TRBD1 (6 bases). CDR1 is SGHRS and CDR2 is YFSETQ in the germline V gene. This CDR3 has 14 residues. Trimming took off 3 bases at V and 4 bases at J, with 13 bases between the two ends. The variable domain in full, completed from reference TRBV5-1 and TRBJ1-1, reads KAGVTQTPRYLIKTRGQQVTLSCSPISGHRSVSWYQQTPGQGLQFLFEYFSETQRNKGNFPGRFSGRQFSNSRSEMNVSTLELGDSALYLCASSSRGAFTEAFFGQGTRLTVV.

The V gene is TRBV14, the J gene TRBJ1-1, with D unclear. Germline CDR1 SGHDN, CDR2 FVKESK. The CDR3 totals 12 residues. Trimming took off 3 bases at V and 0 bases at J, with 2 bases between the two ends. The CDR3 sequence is CASSHLNTEAFF. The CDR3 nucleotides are TGTGCCAGCAGCCATTTGAACACTGAAGCTTTCTTT.

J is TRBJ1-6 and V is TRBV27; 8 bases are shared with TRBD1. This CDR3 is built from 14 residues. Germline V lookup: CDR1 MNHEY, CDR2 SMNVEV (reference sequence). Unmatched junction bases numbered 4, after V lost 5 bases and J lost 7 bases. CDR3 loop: CASSRQGQNSPLHF. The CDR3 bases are TGTGCCAGCAGTCGACAGGGGCAGAATTCACCCCTCCACTTT.

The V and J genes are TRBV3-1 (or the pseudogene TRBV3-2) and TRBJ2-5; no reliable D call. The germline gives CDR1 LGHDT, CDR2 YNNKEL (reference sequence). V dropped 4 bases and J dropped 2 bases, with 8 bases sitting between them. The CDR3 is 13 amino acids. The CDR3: CASSLRMQETQYF. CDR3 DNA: TGTGCCAGCAGCCTCCGGATGCAAGAGACCCAGTACTTC.

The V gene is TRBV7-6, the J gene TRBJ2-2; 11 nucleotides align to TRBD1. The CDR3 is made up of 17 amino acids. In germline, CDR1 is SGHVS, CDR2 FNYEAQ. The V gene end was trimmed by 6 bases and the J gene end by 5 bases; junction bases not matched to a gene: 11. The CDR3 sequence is CASSNTGQGAWTGELFF. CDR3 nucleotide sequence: TGTGCCAGCAGTAATACCGGACAGGGGGCATGGACCGGGGAGCTGTTTTTT.

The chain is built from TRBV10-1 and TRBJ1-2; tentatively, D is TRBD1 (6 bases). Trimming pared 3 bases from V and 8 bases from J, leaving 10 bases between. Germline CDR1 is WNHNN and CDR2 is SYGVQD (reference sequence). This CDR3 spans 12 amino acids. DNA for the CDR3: TGCGCCAGCAGTGACACAGGGAACGGCTACACCTTC. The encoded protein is CASSDTGNGYTF.

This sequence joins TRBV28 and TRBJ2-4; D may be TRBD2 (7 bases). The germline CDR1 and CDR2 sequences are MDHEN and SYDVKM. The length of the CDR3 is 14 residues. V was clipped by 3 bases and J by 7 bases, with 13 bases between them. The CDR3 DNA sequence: TGTGCCAGCAGTTTTAGAGGGGGGGCGAACATTCAGTACTTC. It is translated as CASSFRGGANIQYF. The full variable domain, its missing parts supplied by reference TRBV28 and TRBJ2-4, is DVKVTQSSRYLVKRTGEKVFLECVQDMDHENMFWYRQDPGLGLRLIYFSYDVKMKEKGDIPEGYSVSREKKERFSLILESASTNQTSMYLCASSFRGGANIQYFGAGTRLSVL.